The subject of this entry is one T cell receptor beta chain. The source of the sample is a study of CD8 T cells in Susac syndrome. From blood CD8+ and CD4+ T cells, the TCR beta chain was sequenced. Each multiple sclerosis control was a treatment-naive patient with relapsing-remitting disease that was either stable or active. The CD8+ and CD4+ T cells were isolated magnetically using a negative isolation approach, whereas the TEMRA cells were enriched by FACS. Reverse transcription of roughly 0.5 to 1 ug RNA was carried out with random hexamers. TCR beta CDR3 was amplified by immunoSEQ covering 54 Vbeta and 13 Jbeta. TCRdb re-called the immunoSEQ multiplex PCR reads with MiXCR, one entry per CDR3 protein. This table has 190,000 or so distinct CDR3 sequences, roughly 95% appearing once. The TCR comes from a human donor with multiple sclerosis. Sequencing used CD4+ T cells from PBMCs.

The DNA of the CDR3 is TGCAGCGTTGAAGATTCACGGCGCGGGAGCTACACCTTC. Its translation is CSVEDSRRGSYTF. This rearrangement joins TRBV29-1 to TRBJ1-2; D gene uncertain. Germline assignment: CDR1 SQVTM and CDR2 ANQGSEA. Trimming removed 0 bases at V and 9 bases at J, with 14 bases between. The CDR3 covers 13 residues.